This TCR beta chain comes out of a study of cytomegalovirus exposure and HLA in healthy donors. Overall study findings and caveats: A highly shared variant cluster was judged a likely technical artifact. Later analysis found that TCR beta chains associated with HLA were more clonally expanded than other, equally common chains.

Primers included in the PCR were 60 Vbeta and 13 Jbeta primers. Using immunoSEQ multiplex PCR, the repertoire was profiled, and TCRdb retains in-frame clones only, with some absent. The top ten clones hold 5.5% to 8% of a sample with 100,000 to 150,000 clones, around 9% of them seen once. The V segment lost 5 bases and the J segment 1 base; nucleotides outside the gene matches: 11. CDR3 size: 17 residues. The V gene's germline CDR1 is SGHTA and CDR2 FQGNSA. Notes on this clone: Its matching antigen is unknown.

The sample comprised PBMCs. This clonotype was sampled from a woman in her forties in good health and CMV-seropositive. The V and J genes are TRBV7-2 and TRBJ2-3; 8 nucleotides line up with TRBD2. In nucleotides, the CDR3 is TGTGCCAGCAGCACCCCCCTTAGCGGGGCCCGCACAGATACGCAGTATTTT. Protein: CASSTPLSGARTDTQYF.